The 13 T cell receptor beta chains below come from one sample, sequenced in a study of blood T cell repertoires in COVID-19. The repertoire was sequenced with immunoSEQ multiplex PCR; TCRdb's copy has only in-frame clones and lacks some. Counted here are 110,000 to 150,000 clones, 86% occurring once; the ten biggest clones make up 7.5% to 8.5%. The material sequenced was peripheral blood. The source is a woman aged 60-70 years with acute or convalescent COVID-19.

The chain is built from TRBV11-2 and TRBJ1-3; D uncertain. Germline CDR1 is SGHAT and CDR2 is FQNNGV. The CDR3 extends over 15 amino acids. Trimming removed 11 bases from V and 1 base from J, with 18 bases in between. Here the CDR3 reads CAGTKPGVSGNTIYF. The CDR3 DNA follows: TGTGCCGGCACTAAACCGGGTGTTTCTGGAAACACCATATATTTT.

The chain recombines TRBV5-8 with TRBJ2-1; D is undetermined. Trimming pared 2 bases from V and 15 bases from J, leaving 21 bases between. Germline CDR1 SGHTS, CDR2 YDEGEE. The CDR3 is 14 amino acids. This CDR3 reads CASSLERSSGSSFF. DNA for the CDR3: TGTGCCAGCAGCTTAGAAAGATCTAGTGGGTCCTCGTTCTTC.

CDR3: CASSSSRGPYGYTF. The CDR3 bases are TGTGCCAGCAGCTCCTCTAGGGGGCCGTATGGCTACACCTTC. This chain links TRBV13 with TRBJ1-2; TRBD1 matches at 7 bases. The germline CDR1 and CDR2 sequences are PRHDT and FYEKMQ (reference sequence). CDR3 size: 14 residues. After removal of 4 bases from V and 5 bases from J, the junction contained 7 bases not matched to a gene. The full variable domain, its missing parts supplied by reference TRBV13 and TRBJ1-2, is AAGVIQSPRHLIKEKRETATLKCYPIPRHDTVYWYQQGPGQDPQFLISFYEKMQSDKGSIPDRFSAQQFSDYHSELNMSSLELGDSALYFCASSSSRGPYGYTFGSGTRLTVV.

This clone has a single count. V is TRBV6-6 and J is TRBJ2-4; TRBD1 aligns across 9 bases. Per germline, CDR1 MNHNY and CDR2 SVGAGI (reference sequence). The CDR3 covers 14 residues. With V trimmed by 11 bases and J by 3 bases, 8 bases remained unmatched. The CDR3 sequence: CAVRTGVDKNIQYF. The CDR3 nucleotides are TGTGCCGTAAGGACAGGGGTGGACAAAAACATTCAGTACTTC.

The genes are TRBV10-3 and TRBJ2-7; 9 positions match TRBD1. The V gene end was trimmed by 2 bases and the J gene end by 5 bases; junction bases not matched to a gene: 4. The CDR3 totals 14 residues. Germline CDR1 and CDR2: ENHRY and SYGVKD. DNA for the CDR3: TGTGCCATCAGTGAGGGGGGACAGGGCAACGAGCAGTACTTC. Amino acid sequence: CAISEGGQGNEQYF.

The chain carries TRBV15 and TRBJ1-2; 7 bases match TRBD1. The germline V gene encodes CDR1 LNHNV and CDR2 YYDKDF (reference sequence). This CDR3 region has 14 residues. Unmatched junction bases numbered 6, after V lost 4 bases and J lost 4 bases. CDR3 residues: CATSKARDSYGYTF. CDR3 in DNA: TGTGCCACCAGCAAAGCGCGGGACAGCTATGGCTACACCTTC.

This clone was detected only a few times. V and J are TRBV11-3 and TRBJ1-1; D remains unclear. CDR1 SGHNT and CDR2 YENEEA come from the germline V gene. V was pared by 5 bases and J by 1 base, with 11 bases between. The CDR3 consists of 14 residues. The chain's CDR3 is CASSPRGGNTEAFF. The CDR3 bases are TGTGCCAGCAGCCCCCGGGGAGGGAACACTGAAGCTTTCTTT.

The chain is built from TRBV7-9 and TRBJ1-4; D call uncertain. The CDR3 contains 15 residues. Germline assignment: CDR1 SEHNR and CDR2 FQNEAQ (reference sequence). Trimming shortened V by 4 bases and J by 2 bases, and 11 bases separated the two germline ends. The CDR3 DNA is TGTGCCAGCAGCTCAAGGAGGGTGACTAATGAAAAACTGTTTTTT. Translating it yields CASSSRRVTNEKLFF.

The chain employs TRBV4-3 and TRBJ2-3; D may be TRBD1 (6 bases). Germline loops: CDR1 LGHNA, CDR2 YSLEER. Trimming pared 4 bases from V and 4 bases from J, leaving 12 bases between. This CDR3 region has 14 residues. CDR3 sequence: CASSPRQGPDTQYF. The DNA for the CDR3 is TGCGCCAGCAGCCCCCGGCAGGGGCCAGATACGCAGTATTTT.

This rearrangement joins TRBV6-6 to TRBJ1-6; possible D gene TRBD1, 5 bases. The V gene's germline CDR1 is MNHNY and CDR2 SVGAGI (reference sequence). There are 15 residues in the CDR3. The V gene lost 5 bases and the J gene lost 7 bases, with 15 bases spanning the gap. In DNA form, the CDR3 reads TGTGCCAGCAGTCGATCCGACAGTGTGAATTCACCCCTCCACTTT. This encodes CASSRSDSVNSPLHF.

This rearrangement joins TRBV7-2 to TRBJ1-5; possibly TRBD1 for D (5 bases). Germline CDR1 reads SGHTA; CDR2 reads FQGNSA. The CDR3 is 16 residues long. Deletions cut 1 base from V and 6 bases from J, with 16 bases between. Written as DNA, the CDR3 is TGTGCCAGCAGCTTAGGAGATAGGGCCGGGGGTCAGCCCCAGCATTTT. This encodes CASSLGDRAGGQPQHF.

The chain uses TRBV27 and TRBJ2-7, with D maybe TRBD2 (7 bases). The CDR3 length is 12 residues. V was trimmed by 5 bases and J by 10 bases, leaving 15 bases between them. The germline V gene encodes CDR1 MNHEY and CDR2 SMNVEV (reference sequence). CDR3 loop: CASSTRGGIQYF. The CDR3 coding sequence is TGTGCCAGCAGTACGAGGGGGGGGATTCAGTACTTC.

This chain joins TRBV2 and TRBJ2-7, with 9 bases aligning to TRBD1. CDR1 and CDR2 (germline): SNHLY, FYNNEI. This CDR3 is 14 amino acids long. With V trimmed by 5 bases and J by 0 bases, 2 bases remained unmatched. Written as DNA, the CDR3 is TGTGCCAGCAGTCGGACAGGGGACTCCTACGAGCAGTACTTC. Its translation is CASSRTGDSYEQYF.